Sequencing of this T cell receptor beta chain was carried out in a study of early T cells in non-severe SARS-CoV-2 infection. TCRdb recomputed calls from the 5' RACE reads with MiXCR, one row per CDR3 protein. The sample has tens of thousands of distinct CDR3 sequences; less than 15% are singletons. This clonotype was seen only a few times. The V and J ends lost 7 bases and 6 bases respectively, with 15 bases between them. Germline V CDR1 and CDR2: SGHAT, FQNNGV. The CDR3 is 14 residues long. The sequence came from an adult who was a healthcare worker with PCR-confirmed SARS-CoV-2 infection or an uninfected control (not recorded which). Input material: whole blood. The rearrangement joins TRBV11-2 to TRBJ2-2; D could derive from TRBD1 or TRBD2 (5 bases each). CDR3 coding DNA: TGTGCCAGCACCATGGGGGTTTATTCCGGGGAGCTGTTTTTT. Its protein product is CASTMGVYSGELFF.